A selection of T cell receptor beta chains follows, all from one sample in a study of OX40 agonist ivuxolimab in advanced cancers. The method was immunoSEQ multiplex PCR; TCRdb's version includes in-frame clones alone and lacks a portion of them. The sample consists of 65,000 to 90,000 clones, about 82% of them appearing once. Sequences were derived from CD4+ or CD8+ T cells sorted from blood, sampled in a trial of the OX40 agonist ivuxolimab. The receptors originated from an adult with an advanced solid tumor such as melanoma, head and neck, liver or kidney cancer. CDR3s leave out the opening cysteine and the closing phenylalanine or tryptophan. Clone sizes are given selectively: once, few, many, or a class where the clone is expanded.

V gene,clone size,J gene,CDR3 protein
TRBV19,-,TRBJ2-5,ASSTPTAYQETQY
TRBV18,-,TRBJ2-6,ASSPQGAGANVLT
TRBV6-5,-,TRBJ1-4,ASSSGSAGGSEKLF
TRBV5-1,-,TRBJ2-1,ASSFSLMGDNEQF
TRBV6-5,-,TRBJ1-1,ASKTGEANTEAF
TRBV5-1,once,TRBJ2-6,ASSGVSGANVLT
TRBV11-1,-,TRBJ2-7,ASSARQGTYEQY
TRBV6-5,once,TRBJ1-5,ASSYSGRRDQPQH
TRBV5-1,-,TRBJ1-4,ASSWGTGSINEKLF
TRBV6-5,-,TRBJ2-2,ASSWSQAGELF
TRBV7-2,-,TRBJ1-1,ASSRDRAPHSEAF
TRBV9,-,TRBJ2-1,ASSVDGGPYNEQF
TRBV30,-,TRBJ2-7,AWSVGTASSYEQY
TRBV7-3,-,TRBJ2-1,ASSLNQRGREQF
TRBV19,-,TRBJ2-6,ASSIPWSGANVLT
TRBV10-3,few,TRBJ2-7,AIRDRSYYEQY